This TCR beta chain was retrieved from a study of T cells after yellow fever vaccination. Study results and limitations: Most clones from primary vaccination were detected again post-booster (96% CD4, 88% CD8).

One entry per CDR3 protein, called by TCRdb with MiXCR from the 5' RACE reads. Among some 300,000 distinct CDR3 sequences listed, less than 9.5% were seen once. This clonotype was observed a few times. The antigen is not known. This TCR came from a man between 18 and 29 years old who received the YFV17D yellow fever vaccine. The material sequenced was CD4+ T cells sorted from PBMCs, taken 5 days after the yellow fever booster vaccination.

CDR3 bases: TGTGCCATCAGGACGGACGGAAAAGAGACCCAGTACTTC. This codes for CAIRTDGKETQYF. This chain connects TRBV10-3 to TRBJ2-5; D gene unclear. Trimming left V 6 bases short and J 3 bases short, with 11 bases between. From germline, CDR1 is ENHRY and CDR2 SYGVKD. The CDR3 spans 13 residues.